This T cell receptor (beta chain) originates from a study of human T cells and chemical hapten exposure. The wider study: Alopecia areata, totalis or universalis was found in mostly female patients.

From germline, CDR1 is MNHNS and CDR2 SASEGT. Trimming cost V 7 bases and J 0 bases, with 14 bases left between them. The CDR3 consists of 15 residues. This clonotype was recorded at least ten times. Described time point: patch test 1, 2 weeks after DPC sensitization. Treatment specified: therapeutic diphenylcyclopropenone sensitization with weekly scalp DPC. TCRdb independently ran MiXCR on the RACE reads; one entry per CDR3 protein. This table has about 360,000 distinct CDR3 sequences, approximately 6.3% appearing once. The sequences come from whole blood, collected in connection with sensitization to the hapten diphenylcyclopropenone (DPC). The clonotype was recovered from a young woman with alopecia areata. Some clones in this sample may be carry-over from other donors' samples. The chain is built from TRBV6-1 and TRBJ2-3; D gene uncertain. As DNA, the CDR3 is TGTGCCAGCACCGAAGCGTCAGCTAGCACAGATACGCAGTATTTT. Protein sequence: CASTEASASTDTQYF.